Listed below are T cell receptor beta chains from one sample, sequenced in a study of T cell responses to AZD1222 COVID-19 vaccine. TCRdb's table, derived via immunoSEQ multiplex PCR, lists solely in-frame clones and lacks some. This sample has some 100,000 clones, with roughly 90% found just once. This specimen consisted of peripheral blood, obtained 28 days after the second AZD1222 dose. Every receptor here comes from an adult who received the AZD1222 COVID-19 vaccine. Both conserved end residues are part of each CDR3. A D gene is named only where the DNA matches it firmly. Size is omitted from some rows. Given values are once, few, many or a class for expanded clones.

V gene	clone size	D gene	J gene	CDR3 protein	CDR3 DNA
TRBV6-5	NA	NA	TRBJ1-3	CASSYSGTTSGNTIYF	TGTGCCAGCAGTTACTCGGGGACTACCTCTGGAAACACCATATATTTT
TRBV24-1	NA	NA	TRBJ1-2	CASLCERTDSYGYTF	TGTGCATCCCTTTGCGAACGGACGGACTCCTATGGCTACACCTTC
TRBV2	NA	TRBD1	TRBJ2-7	CASSPRDRADEQYF	TGTGCCAGCAGCCCAAGGGACAGGGCGGACGAGCAGTACTTC
TRBV7-9	few	TRBD2	TRBJ2-1	CASSQGLAGKGEQFF	TGTGCCAGCAGCCAAGGACTAGCGGGGAAAGGTGAGCAGTTCTTC
TRBV18	few	TRBD1	TRBJ1-6	CASSPSSPGTGGSPLHF	TGTGCCAGCTCACCTTCATCCCCCGGGACAGGGGGTTCACCCCTCCACTTT
TRBV4-3	NA	NA	TRBJ1-2	CASSQDRSAYGYTF	TGCGCCAGCAGCCAAGATCGGTCGGCCTATGGCTACACCTTC
TRBV28	NA	TRBD2	TRBJ2-7	CASRSGTSGSYEQYF	TGTGCCAGCCGATCTGGAACTAGCGGATCCTACGAGCAGTACTTC
TRBV28	NA	NA	TRBJ1-1	CASSLTTNTEAFF	TGTGCCAGCAGCCTGACTACGAACACTGAAGCTTTCTTT
TRBV7-9	NA	TRBD2	TRBJ2-3	CASSSTGLAGGTDTQYF	TGTGCCAGCAGCTCGACCGGACTAGCGGGGGGCACAGATACGCAGTATTTT
TRBV5-6	NA	NA	TRBJ1-4	CASSASGAREKLFF	TGTGCCAGCAGCGCCTCAGGGGCTCGCGAAAAACTGTTTTTT
TRBV11-3	NA	NA	TRBJ2-3	CASSLHTDTQYF	TGTGCCAGCAGCCTCCACACAGATACGCAGTATTTT
TRBV5-6	once	TRBD1	TRBJ2-7	CASRHTGVHEQYF	TGTGCCAGCAGACACACAGGGGTCCACGAGCAGTACTTC
TRBV10-3	NA	NA	TRBJ1-4	CAISSTGEANEKLFF	TGTGCCATCAGCTCGACGGGGGAGGCTAATGAAAAACTGTTTTTT
TRBV6-6	NA	TRBD1	TRBJ2-5	CASSSRLDRGTRKRETQYF	TGTGCCAGCAGCTCACGGTTGGACAGGGGCACCCGCAAGCGAGAGACCCAGTACTTC
TRBV28	NA	NA	TRBJ1-2	CASSSQAGYGYTF	TGTGCCAGCAGTTCTCAGGCTGGCTATGGCTACACCTTC
TRBV5-1	NA	NA	TRBJ2-5	CASSLTVSQETQYF	TGCGCCAGCAGCTTGACGGTTAGCCAAGAGACCCAGTACTTC
TRBV19	NA	NA	TRBJ1-5	CASSMSKRGPVQPQHF	TGTGCCAGTAGTATGAGTAAAAGAGGGCCGGTCCAGCCCCAGCATTTT
TRBV2	NA	TRBD1	TRBJ1-2	CAGTRQGLNYGYTF	TGTGCCGGCACAAGACAGGGGTTAAACTATGGCTACACCTTC
TRBV20-1	NA	TRBD1	TRBJ1-4	CSASTGTGGYGEKLFF	TGCAGTGCTAGTACAGGGACAGGGGGCTACGGAGAAAAACTGTTTTTT
TRBV2	NA	TRBD2	TRBJ2-5	CASRPGLAGGQQETQYF	TGTGCCAGCAGGCCGGGACTAGCGGGGGGGCAGCAAGAGACCCAGTACTTC
TRBV5-1	NA	TRBD1	TRBJ2-7	CASSLAGQGYEQYF	TGCGCCAGCAGCTTGGCAGGACAGGGCTACGAGCAGTACTTC
TRBV7-9	NA	TRBD1	TRBJ2-7	CASRKTGGEDEQYF	TGTGCCAGCAGGAAGACAGGGGGCGAGGACGAGCAGTACTTC
TRBV5-1	NA	NA	TRBJ1-4	CASRGGINEKLFF	TGCGCCAGCAGAGGGGGGATAAATGAAAAACTGTTTTTT
TRBV6-1	NA	NA	TRBJ1-1	CASSEVLNTEAFF	TGTGCCAGCAGTGAGGTCCTGAACACTGAAGCTTTCTTT
TRBV11-1	few	NA	TRBJ2-7	CASSRPAYEQYF	TGTGCCAGCAGCCGTCCAGCCTACGAGCAGTACTTC
TRBV4-1	NA	NA	TRBJ1-1	CASSQSTTGNTEAFF	TGCGCCAGCAGCCAATCCACCACAGGGAACACTGAAGCTTTCTTT
TRBV29-1	NA	TRBD2	TRBJ2-7	CSVDGWGGTHEQYF	TGCAGCGTTGATGGTTGGGGGGGGACCCACGAGCAGTACTTC
TRBV7-3	NA	NA	TRBJ1-6	CASSLRGTYNSPLHF	TGTGCCAGCAGCTTACGGGGGACCTATAATTCACCCCTCCACTTT
TRBV6-5	NA	NA	TRBJ1-1	CASSWGPNTEAFF	TGTGCCAGCAGTTGGGGGCCGAACACTGAAGCTTTCTTT
TRBV20-1	NA	TRBD2	TRBJ2-1	CSASRLADLRNEQFF	TGCAGTGCTAGTCGGCTAGCGGATTTAAGGAATGAGCAGTTCTTC